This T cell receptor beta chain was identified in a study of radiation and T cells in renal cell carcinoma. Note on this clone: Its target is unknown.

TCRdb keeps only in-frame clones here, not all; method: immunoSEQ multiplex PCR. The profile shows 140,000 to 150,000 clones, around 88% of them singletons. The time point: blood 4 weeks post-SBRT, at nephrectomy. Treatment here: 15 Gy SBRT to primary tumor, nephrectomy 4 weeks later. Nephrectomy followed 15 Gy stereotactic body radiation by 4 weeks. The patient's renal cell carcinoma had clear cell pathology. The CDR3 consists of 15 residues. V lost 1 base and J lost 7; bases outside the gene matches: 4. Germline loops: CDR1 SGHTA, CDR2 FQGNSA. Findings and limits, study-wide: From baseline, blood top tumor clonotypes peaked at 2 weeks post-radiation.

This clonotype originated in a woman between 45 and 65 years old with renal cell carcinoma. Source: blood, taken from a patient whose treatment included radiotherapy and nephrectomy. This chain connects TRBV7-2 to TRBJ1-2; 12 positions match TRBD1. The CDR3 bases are TGTGCCAGCAGCTTAGGGGGACAGGGGGCCATTGGCTACACCTTC. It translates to CASSLGGQGAIGYTF.